This T cell receptor (beta chain) was captured in a study of T cell clonality in common variable immunodeficiency. Equal genomic DNA amounts from CVID and control samples were sequenced. Repertoires were generated with immunoSEQ multiplex PCR, while TCRdb's copy carries only in-frame clones and drops some. The repertoire consists of around 45,000 clones, none detected only once. In this sample, this clone turned up many times. The sequence was collected from a person aged 18 to 70 in good health. Sequences were obtained from peripheral blood mononuclear cells.

The CDR3 is CASSLELVADTQYF. The DNA read from the CDR3 is TGTGCCAGCAGCTTAGAACTAGTTGCAGATACG. V usage is TRBV7-2 and J usage is TRBJ2-3; maybe TRBD2 (5 bases). The missing CDR3 end, 3 residues past where the read stops, is filled in from the germline J gene. The CDR3 runs 14 residues. V was cut by 1 base and J by 4 bases, with 9 bases left in between. Germline-derived CDR1 and CDR2 are SGHTA and FQGNSA. Full variable domain (missing parts from reference TRBV7-2 and TRBJ2-3): GAGVSQSPSNKVTEKGKDVELRCDPISGHTALYWYRQSLGQGLEFLIYFQGNSAPDKSGLPSDRFSAERTGGSVSTLTIQRTQQEDSAVYLCASSLELVADTQYFGPGTRLTVL.